The T cell receptor beta chain described here comes from a study of blood T cell repertoires in COVID-19. From germline, CDR1 is SGHAT and CDR2 FQNNGV. Germline trimming cut 5 bases from V and 5 bases from J; bases unmatched to any gene: 13. The CDR3 length is 17 residues. In the study's own analysis: Estimation of nucleated cell counts was performed using reference gene primer amplification. The assay was immunoSEQ multiplex PCR, and TCRdb's table has in-frame clones only and misses some. V, J and clone size were drawn from that table, and D and trimming were deduced from the DNA. The sample lists about 140,000 clones, around nine tenths occurring once.

Sequenced: peripheral blood. The rearrangement joins TRBV11-2 to TRBJ1-5, with TRBD1 matching 9 bases. The receptor comes from a woman aged 55-70 years with acute or convalescent COVID-19. CDR3 sequence (DNA): TGTGCCAGCAGCCCTTTGCCGGGGACAGGGATACATCAGCCCCAGCATTTT. Its protein is CASSPLPGTGIHQPQHF.